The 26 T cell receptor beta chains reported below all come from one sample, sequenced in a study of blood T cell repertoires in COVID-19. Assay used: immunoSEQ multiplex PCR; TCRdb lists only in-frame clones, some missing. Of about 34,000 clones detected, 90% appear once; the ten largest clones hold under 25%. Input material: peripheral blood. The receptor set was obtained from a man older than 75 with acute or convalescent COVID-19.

Written as DNA, the CDR3 is TGTGCCAGTAGTTCCCCGCGGATTCTTGAAGAGCAGTTCTTC. Amino acids: CASSSPRILEEQFF. This rearrangement joins TRBV19 to TRBJ2-1; D uncertain. Germline V gene data show CDR1 as LNHDA and CDR2 as SQIVND (reference sequence). The V end was cut by 5 bases, the J end by 10 bases, with 18 bases between. The CDR3 spans 14 residues.

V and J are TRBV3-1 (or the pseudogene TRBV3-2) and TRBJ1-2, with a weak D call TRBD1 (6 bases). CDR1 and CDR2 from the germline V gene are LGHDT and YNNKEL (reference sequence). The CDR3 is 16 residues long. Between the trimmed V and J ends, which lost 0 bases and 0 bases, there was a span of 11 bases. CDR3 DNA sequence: TGTGCCAGCAGCCAAGATCGCCCAGGGGCTAACTATGGCTACACCTTC. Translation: CASSQDRPGANYGYTF.

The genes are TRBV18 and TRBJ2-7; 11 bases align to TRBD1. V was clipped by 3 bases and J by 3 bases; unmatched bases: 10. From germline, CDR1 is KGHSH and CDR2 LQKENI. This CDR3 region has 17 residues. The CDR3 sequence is CASSPYIVGTGGYEQYF. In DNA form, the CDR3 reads TGTGCCAGCTCACCCTACATTGTGGGGACAGGGGGCTACGAGCAGTACTTC.

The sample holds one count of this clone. The CDR3, as DNA: TGTGCCAGCAGCGATCGACTAGCGGGGGGGCGAGAGACCCAGTACTTC. Amino acids: CASSDRLAGGRETQYF. This chain links TRBV7-2 with TRBJ2-5; TRBD2 agrees at 14 bases. CDR1 is SGHTA, CDR2 FQGNSA, per germline. CDR3 length: 16 residues. V dropped 5 bases and J dropped 4; count of bases not matched to a gene: 6.

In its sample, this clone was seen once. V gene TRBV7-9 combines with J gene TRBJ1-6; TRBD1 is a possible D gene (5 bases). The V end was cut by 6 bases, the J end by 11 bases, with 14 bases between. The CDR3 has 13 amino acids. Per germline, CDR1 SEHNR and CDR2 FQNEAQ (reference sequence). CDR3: CASSLEGETPLHF. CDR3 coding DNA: TGTGCCAGCAGTCTAGAAGGGGAAACACCCCTCCACTTT.

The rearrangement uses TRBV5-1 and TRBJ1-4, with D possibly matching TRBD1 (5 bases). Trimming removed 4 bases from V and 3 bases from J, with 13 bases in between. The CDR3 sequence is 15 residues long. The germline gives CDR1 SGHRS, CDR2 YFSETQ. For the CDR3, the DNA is TGCGCCAGCAGCGACCCGGGAGGGGCTAATGAAAAACTGTTTTTT. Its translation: CASSDPGGANEKLFF.

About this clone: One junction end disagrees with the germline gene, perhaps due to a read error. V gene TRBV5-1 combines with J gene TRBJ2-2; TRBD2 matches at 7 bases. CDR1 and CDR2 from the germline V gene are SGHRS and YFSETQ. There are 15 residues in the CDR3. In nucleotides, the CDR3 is TGCGCCAGCAGGTTGGGGAGGGGAAACACCGGGGAGCTGTTTTTT. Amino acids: CASRLGRGNTGELFF.

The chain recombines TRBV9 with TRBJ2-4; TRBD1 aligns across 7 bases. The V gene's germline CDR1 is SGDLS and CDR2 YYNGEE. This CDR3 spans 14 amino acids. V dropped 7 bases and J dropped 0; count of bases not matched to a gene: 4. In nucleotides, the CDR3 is TGTGCCAGCTCAGGGGGATTAGCCAAAAACATTCAGTACTTC. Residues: CASSGGLAKNIQYF.

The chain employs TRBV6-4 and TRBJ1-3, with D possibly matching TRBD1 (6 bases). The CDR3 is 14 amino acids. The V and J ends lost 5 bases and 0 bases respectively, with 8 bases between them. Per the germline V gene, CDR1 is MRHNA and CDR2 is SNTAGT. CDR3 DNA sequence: TGTGCCAGCAGTCCGACAGGCTCTGGAAACACCATATATTTT. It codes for CASSPTGSGNTIYF.

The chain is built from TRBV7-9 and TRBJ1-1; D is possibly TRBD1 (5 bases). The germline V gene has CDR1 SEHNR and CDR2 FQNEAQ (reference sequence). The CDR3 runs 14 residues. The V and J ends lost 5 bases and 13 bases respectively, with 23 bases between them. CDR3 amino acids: CASSQPTGGGKGFF. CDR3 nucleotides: TGTGCCAGCAGCCAACCCACCGGGGGTGGAAAAGGTTTCTTT.

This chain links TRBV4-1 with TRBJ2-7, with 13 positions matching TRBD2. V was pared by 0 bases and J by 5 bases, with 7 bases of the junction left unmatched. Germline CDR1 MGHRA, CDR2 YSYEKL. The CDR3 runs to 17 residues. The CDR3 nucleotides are TGCGCCAGCAGCCAAGATTCTAGACTAGCGGGGGGAAACGAGCAGTACTTC. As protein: CASSQDSRLAGGNEQYF.

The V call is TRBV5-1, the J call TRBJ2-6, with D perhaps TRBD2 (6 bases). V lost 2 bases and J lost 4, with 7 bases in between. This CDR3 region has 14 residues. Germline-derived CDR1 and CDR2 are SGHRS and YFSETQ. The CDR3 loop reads CASSLGGGANVLTF. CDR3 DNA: TGCGCCAGCAGCTTAGGAGGGGGGGCCAACGTCCTGACTTTC. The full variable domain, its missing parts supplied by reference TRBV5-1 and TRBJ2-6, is KAGVTQTPRYLIKTRGQQVTLSCSPISGHRSVSWYQQTPGQGLQFLFEYFSETQRNKGNFPGRFSGRQFSNSRSEMNVSTLELGDSALYLCASSLGGGANVLTFGAGSRLTVL.

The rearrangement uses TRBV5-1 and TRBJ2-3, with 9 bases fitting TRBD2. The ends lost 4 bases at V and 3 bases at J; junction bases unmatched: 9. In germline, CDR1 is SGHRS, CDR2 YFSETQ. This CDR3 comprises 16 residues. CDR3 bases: TGCGCCAGCAGCCCGGATCGGCTAGCGGGGACAGATACGCAGTATTTT. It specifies CASSPDRLAGTDTQYF.

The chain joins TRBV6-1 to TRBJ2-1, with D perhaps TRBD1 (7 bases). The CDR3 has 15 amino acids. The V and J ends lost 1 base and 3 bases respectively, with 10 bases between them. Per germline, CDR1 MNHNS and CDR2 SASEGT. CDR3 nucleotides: TGTGCCAGCAGTGAAGGCGGGACAGTCTACAATGAGCAGTTCTTC. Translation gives CASSEGGTVYNEQFF.

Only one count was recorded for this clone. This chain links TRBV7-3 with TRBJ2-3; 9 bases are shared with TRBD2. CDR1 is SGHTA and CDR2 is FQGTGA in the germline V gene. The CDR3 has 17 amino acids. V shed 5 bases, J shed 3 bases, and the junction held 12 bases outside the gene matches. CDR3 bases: TGTGCCAGCAGCCCTAATGGCGCGGGGGGGAGTACAGATACGCAGTATTTT. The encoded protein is CASSPNGAGGSTDTQYF.

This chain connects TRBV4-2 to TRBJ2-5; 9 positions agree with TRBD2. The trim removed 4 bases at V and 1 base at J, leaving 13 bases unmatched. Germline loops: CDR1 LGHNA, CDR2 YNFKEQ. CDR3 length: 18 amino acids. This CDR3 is CASSRFQQASGAQETQYF. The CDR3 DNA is TGTGCCAGCAGCCGCTTCCAGCAGGCTAGCGGGGCCCAAGAGACCCAGTACTTC.

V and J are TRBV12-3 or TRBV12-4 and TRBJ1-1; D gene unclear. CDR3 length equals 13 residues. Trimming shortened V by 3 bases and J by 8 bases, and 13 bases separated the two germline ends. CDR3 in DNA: TGTGCCAGCAGTTTCCGAGGGCGGGCCGAAGCTTTCTTT. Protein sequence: CASSFRGRAEAFF.

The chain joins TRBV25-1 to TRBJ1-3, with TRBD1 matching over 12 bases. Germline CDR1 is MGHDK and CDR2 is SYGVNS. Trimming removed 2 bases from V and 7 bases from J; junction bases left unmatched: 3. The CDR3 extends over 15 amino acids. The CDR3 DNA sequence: TGTGCCAGCAGTGAAGGGACAGGGGGCAGGAACACCATATATTTT. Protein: CASSEGTGGRNTIYF.

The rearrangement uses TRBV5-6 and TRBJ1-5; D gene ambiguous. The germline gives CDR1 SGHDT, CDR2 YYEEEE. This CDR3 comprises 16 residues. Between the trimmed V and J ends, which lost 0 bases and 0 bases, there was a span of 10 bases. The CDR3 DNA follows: TGTGCCAGCAGCTTGGCCGGTAGCTATAGCAATCAGCCCCAGCATTTT. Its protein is CASSLAGSYSNQPQHF.

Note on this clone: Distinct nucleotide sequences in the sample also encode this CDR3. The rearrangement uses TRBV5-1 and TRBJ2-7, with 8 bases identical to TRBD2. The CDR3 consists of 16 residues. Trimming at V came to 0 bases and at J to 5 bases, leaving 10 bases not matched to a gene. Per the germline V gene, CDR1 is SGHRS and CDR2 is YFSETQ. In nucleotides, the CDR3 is TGCGCCAGCAGCTTGGTGACGGGAGGGGGGCGCGACGAGCAGTACTTC. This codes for CASSLVTGGGRDEQYF.

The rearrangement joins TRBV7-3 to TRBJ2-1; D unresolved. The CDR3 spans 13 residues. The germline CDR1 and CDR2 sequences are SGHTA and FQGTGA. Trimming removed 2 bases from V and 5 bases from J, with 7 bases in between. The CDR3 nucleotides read TGTGCCAGCAGCTTAGGCAGAAACAATGAGCAGTTCTTC. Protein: CASSLGRNNEQFF.

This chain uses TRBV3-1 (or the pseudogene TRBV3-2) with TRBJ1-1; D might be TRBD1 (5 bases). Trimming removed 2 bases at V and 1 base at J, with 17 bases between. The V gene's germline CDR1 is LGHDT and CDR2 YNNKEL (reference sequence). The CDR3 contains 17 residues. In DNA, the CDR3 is TGTGCCAGCAGCCAACCAGGGCCTCGACTGGAGAACACTGAAGCTTTCTTT. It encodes CASSQPGPRLENTEAFF.

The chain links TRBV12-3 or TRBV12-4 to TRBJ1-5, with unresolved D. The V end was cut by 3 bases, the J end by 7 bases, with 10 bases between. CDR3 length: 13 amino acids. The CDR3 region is CASSFSWAQPQHF. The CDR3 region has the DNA TGTGCCAGCAGTTTTTCGTGGGCCCAGCCCCAGCATTTT.

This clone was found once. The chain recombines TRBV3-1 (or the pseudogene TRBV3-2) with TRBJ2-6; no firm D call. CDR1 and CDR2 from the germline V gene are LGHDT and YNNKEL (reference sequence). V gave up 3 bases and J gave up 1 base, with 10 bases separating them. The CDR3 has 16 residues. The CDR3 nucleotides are TGTGCCAGCAGCCAGGTAGCCCCATCTGGGGCCAACGTCCTGACTTTC. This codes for CASSQVAPSGANVLTF.

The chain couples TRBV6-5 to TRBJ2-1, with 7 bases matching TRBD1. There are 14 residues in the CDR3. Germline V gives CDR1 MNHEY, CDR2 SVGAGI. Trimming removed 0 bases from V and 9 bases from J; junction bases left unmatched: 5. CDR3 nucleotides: TGTGCCAGCAGTTACTCCCCCGACAGGGCTGAGCAGTTCTTC. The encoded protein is CASSYSPDRAEQFF.

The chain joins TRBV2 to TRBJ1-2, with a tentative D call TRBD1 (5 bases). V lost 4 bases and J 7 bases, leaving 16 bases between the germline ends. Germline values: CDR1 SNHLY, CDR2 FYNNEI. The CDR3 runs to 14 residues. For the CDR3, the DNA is TGTGCCAGCAGTGTACCGGGGGGATACTTTGGCTACACCTTC. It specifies CASSVPGGYFGYTF.